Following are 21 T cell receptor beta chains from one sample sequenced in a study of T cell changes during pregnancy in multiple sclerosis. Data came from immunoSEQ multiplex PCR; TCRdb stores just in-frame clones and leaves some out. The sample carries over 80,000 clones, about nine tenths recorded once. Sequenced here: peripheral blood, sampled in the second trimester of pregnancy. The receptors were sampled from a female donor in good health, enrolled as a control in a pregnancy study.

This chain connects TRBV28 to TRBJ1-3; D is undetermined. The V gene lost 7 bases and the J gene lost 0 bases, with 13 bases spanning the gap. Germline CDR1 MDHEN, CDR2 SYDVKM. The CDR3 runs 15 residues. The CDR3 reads CASTPDRVSGNTIYF. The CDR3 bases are TGTGCCAGCACCCCCGATCGAGTCTCTGGAAACACCATATATTTT.

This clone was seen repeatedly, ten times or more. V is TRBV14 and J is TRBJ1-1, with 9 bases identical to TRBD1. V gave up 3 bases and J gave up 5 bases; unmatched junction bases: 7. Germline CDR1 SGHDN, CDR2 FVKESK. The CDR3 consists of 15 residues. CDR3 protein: CASSQGQGRRTEAFF. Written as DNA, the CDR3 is TGTGCCAGCAGCCAGGGACAGGGCAGAAGGACTGAAGCTTTCTTT.

CDR3 DNA: TGTGCCAGCAGTTACCGATCGGGGGGTAGTGGGTCACCCCTCCACTTT. This sequence encodes CASSYRSGGSGSPLHF. The rearrangement uses TRBV6-5 and TRBJ1-6; D may be TRBD1 (5 bases). Germline V gene data show CDR1 as MNHEY and CDR2 as SVGAGI. The length of the CDR3 is 16 residues. V gave up 2 bases and J gave up 10 bases, with 18 bases separating them.

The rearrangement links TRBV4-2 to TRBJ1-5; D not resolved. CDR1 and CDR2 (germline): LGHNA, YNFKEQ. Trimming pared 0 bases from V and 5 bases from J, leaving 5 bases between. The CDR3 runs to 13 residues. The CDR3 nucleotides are TGTGCCAGCAGCCAAGAGAGGGATCAGCCCCAGCATTTT. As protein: CASSQERDQPQHF.

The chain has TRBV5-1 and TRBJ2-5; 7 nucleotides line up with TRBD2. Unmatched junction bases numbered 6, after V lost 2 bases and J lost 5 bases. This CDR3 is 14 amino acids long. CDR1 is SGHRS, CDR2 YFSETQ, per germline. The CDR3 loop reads CASSFRGERETQYF. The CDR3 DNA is TGCGCCAGCAGCTTTCGGGGGGAGAGGGAGACCCAGTACTTC.

The CDR3 spells CASRQGGEQYF. The CDR3 DNA sequence: TGTGCCAGCAGACAGGGGGGCGAGCAGTACTTC. The chain recombines TRBV6-5 with TRBJ2-7; 8 bases match TRBD1. The CDR3 has 11 residues. Germline V lookup: CDR1 MNHEY, CDR2 SVGAGI. The V segment lost 6 bases and the J segment 6 bases; nucleotides outside the gene matches: 1.

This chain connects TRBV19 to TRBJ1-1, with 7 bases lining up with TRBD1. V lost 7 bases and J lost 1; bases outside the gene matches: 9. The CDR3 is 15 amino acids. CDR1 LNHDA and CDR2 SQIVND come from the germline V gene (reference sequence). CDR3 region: CASMENYRGNTEAFF. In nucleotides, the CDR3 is TGTGCCAGTATGGAAAATTACAGGGGGAACACTGAAGCTTTCTTT. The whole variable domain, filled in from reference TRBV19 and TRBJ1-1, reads DGGITQSPKYLFRKEGQNVTLSCEQNLNHDAMYWYRQDPGQGLRLIYYSQIVNDFQKGDIAEGYSVSREKKESFPLTVTSAQKNPTAFYLCASMENYRGNTEAFFGQGTRLTVV.

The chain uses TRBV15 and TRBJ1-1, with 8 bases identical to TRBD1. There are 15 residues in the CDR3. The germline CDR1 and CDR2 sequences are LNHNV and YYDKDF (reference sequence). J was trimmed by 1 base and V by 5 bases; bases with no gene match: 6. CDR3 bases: TGTGCCACCAGCTTAATAGGGACAGGGAACACTGAAGCTTTCTTT. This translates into CATSLIGTGNTEAFF. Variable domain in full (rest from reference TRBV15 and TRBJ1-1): DAMVIQNPRYQVTQFGKPVTLSCSQTLNHNVMYWYQQKSSQAPKLLFHYYDKDFNNEADTPDNFQSRRPNTSFCFLDIRSPGLGDTAMYLCATSLIGTGNTEAFFGQGTRLTVV.

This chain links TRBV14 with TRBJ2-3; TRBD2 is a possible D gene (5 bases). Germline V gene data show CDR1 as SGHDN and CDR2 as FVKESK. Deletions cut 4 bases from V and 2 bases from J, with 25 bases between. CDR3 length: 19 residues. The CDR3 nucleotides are TGTGCCAGCAGCCCCACCCAGAAACCCGGGGTAGCCCTCACAGATACGCAGTATTTT. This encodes CASSPTQKPGVALTDTQYF.

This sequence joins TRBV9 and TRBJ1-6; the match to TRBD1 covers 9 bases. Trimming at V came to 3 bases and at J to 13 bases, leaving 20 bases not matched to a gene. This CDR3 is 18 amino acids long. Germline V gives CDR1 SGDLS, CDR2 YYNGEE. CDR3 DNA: TGTGCCAGCAGCGAGCCCCGGGACAGGGTGACTCCCACCCCCCCCCTCCACTTT. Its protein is CASSEPRDRVTPTPPLHF.

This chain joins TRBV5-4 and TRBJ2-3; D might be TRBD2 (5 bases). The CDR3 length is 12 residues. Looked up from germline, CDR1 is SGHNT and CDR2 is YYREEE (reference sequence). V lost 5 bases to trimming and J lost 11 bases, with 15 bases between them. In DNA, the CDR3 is TGTGCCAGCAGTCCTACGGGATTAGGGCAGTATTTT. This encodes CASSPTGLGQYF.

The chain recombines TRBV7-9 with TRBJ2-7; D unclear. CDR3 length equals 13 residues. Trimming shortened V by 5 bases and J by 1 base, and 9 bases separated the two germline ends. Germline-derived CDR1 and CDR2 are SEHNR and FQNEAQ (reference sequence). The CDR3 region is CASSPSLSYEQYF. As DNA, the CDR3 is TGTGCCAGCAGCCCCTCTTTATCCTACGAGCAGTACTTC.

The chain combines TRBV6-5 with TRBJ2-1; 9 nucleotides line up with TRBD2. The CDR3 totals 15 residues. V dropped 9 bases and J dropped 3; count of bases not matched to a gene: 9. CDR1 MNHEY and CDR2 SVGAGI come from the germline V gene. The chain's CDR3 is CASKSGGPYYNEQFF. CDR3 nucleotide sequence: TGTGCCAGTAAAAGCGGGGGGCCCTACTACAATGAGCAGTTCTTC.

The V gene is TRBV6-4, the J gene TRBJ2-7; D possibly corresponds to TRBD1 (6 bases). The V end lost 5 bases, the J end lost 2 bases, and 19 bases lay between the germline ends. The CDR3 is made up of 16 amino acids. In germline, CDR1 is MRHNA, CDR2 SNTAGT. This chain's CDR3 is CASSTKDSPSTYEQYF. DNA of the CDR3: TGTGCCAGCAGTACCAAGGACAGCCCGTCCACCTACGAGCAGTACTTC.

The CDR3 loop is CAISASGAPTGELFF. The CDR3 DNA reads TGTGCCATCAGTGCAAGCGGGGCCCCCACCGGGGAGCTGTTTTTT. This sequence joins TRBV10-3 and TRBJ2-2; 7 bases match TRBD2. Germline V CDR1 and CDR2: ENHRY, SYGVKD. Trimming took 4 bases from V and 4 from J; bases not matched to a gene: 6. The CDR3 sequence is 15 residues long.

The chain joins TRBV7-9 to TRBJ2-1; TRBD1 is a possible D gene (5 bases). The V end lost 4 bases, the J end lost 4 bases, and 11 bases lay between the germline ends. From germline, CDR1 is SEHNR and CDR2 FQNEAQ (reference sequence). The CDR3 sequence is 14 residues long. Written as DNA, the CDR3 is TGTGCCAGCAGCTCGACAGCGAGTTACAATGAGCAGTTCTTC. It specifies CASSSTASYNEQFF.

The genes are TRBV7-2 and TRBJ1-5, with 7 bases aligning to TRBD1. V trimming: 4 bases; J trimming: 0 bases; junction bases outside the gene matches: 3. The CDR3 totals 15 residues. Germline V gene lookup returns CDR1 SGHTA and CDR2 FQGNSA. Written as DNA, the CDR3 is TGTGCCAGCAGCTCGACAGGGTATAGCAATCAGCCCCAGCATTTT. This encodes CASSSTGYSNQPQHF. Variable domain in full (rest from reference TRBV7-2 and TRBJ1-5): GAGVSQSPSNKVTEKGKDVELRCDPISGHTALYWYRQSLGQGLEFLIYFQGNSAPDKSGLPSDRFSAERTGGSVSTLTIQRTQQEDSAVYLCASSSTGYSNQPQHFGDGTRLSIL.

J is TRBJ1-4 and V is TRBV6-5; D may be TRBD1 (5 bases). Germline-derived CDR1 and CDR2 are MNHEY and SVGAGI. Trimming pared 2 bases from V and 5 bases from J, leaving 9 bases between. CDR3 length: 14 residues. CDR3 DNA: TGTGCCAGCAGTTACAGACAGTGGAATGAAAAACTGTTTTTT. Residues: CASSYRQWNEKLFF.

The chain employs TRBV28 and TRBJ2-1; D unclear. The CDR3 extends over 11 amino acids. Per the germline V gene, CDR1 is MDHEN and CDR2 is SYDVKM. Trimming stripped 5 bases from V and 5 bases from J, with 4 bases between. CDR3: CASSPNNEQFF. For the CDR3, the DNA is TGTGCCAGCAGTCCTAACAATGAGCAGTTCTTC.

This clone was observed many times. The CDR3 DNA reads as TGTGCCAGCAGTGACAGGGGTAATTCACCCCTCCACTTT. It is translated as CASSDRGNSPLHF. The chain uses TRBV6-4 and TRBJ1-6; D is perhaps TRBD1 (5 bases). This CDR3 spans 13 amino acids. V lost 2 bases to trimming and J lost 6 bases, with 5 bases between them. Germline values: CDR1 MRHNA, CDR2 SNTAGT.

The CDR3 nucleotides read TGTGCCAGCAGGCAGGGGGCACAGCCCCAGCATTTT. Protein: CASRQGAQPQHF. V gene TRBV6-6 combines with J gene TRBJ1-5; 8 bases fit TRBD1. Trimming took 6 bases from V and 7 from J; bases not matched to a gene: 2. The CDR3 is made up of 12 amino acids. The germline CDR1 and CDR2 sequences are MNHNY and SVGAGI (reference sequence).